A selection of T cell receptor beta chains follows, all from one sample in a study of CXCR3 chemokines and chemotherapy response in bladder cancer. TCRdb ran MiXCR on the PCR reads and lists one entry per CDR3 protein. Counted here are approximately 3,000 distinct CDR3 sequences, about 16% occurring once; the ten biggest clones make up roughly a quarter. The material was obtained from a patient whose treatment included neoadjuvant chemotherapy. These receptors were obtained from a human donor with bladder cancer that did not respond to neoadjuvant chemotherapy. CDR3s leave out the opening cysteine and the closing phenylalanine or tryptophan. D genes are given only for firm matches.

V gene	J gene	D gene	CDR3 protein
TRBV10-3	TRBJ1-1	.	AISESDGGENTEAF
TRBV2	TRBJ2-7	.	ASSERGGLRGEQY
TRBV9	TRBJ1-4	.	ASSVGDGTKLF
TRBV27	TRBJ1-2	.	ASSPTRSYGYT
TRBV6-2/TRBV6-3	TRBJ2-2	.	ASSYREGAGKFYGANTGELF
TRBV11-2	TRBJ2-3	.	ASSYQGLGDTQY
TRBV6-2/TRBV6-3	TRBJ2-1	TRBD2	ASSLPGLAFNEQF
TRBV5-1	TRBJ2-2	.	ASSFESNTGELF
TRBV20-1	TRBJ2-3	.	SASGGLADTQY
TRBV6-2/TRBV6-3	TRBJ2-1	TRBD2	ASSASGGALNEL
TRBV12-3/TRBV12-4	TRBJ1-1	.	ASSLGPNTGAF
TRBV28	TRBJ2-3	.	ASSSAQGHGTQY
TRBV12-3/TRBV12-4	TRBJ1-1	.	ASSFQGSEAF
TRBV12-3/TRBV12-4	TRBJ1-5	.	ASSFGTGLGNQPQH
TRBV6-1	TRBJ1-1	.	ASEALREAF
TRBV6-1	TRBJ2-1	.	ASSDVGGGYNEQF
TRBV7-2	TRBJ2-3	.	ASSLQHNTDTQY
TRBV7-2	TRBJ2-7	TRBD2	ASSLDLAGSYEQY
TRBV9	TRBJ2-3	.	ASSVRDRQLPDTQY
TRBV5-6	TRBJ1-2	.	ASSLVGDGYGYT
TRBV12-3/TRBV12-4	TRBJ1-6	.	ASSSVNDMGRTLH
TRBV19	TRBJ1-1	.	ASSPKGKGKTEAF
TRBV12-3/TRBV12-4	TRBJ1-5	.	ASSLFPSRAAQH
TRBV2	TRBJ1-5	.	ASSEVGSDQPQH
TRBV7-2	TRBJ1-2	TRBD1	ASSAIPGGPNYGYT
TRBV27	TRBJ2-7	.	ASSLSGGLTGLSVYEQY
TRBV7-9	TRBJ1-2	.	ASSWGRKSDGYT
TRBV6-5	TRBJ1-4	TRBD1	ASKSTGGGEKLF
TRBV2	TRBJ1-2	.	ASTWGGTIINYGYT
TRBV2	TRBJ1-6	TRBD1	ASATGDSPLH
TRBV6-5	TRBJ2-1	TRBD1	ASSYNFLGTGVRNEQF
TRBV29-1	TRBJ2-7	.	SIGPGVGSSRATQY
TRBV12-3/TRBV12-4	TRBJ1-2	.	ASSLRGAVGGYT
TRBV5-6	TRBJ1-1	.	ASSLVPGLNTEAF
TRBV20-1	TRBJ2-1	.	SARGVEMPYNEQF
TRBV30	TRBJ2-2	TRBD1	AWSVQGRGRVSGELF
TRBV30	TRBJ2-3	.	AWSWGPGADTQY
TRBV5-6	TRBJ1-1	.	ASSFRGVGGTEAF
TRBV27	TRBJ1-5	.	ASSLQGQPQH
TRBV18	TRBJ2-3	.	ASSPGTGDTQY
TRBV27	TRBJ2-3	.	ASSSPGGGPDTQY
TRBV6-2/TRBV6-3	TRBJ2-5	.	ASRPLLRFQETQY
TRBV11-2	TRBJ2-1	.	ASSFGSQEF
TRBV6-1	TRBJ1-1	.	ASRGTGITEAF
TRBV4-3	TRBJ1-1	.	ASSQDSWDEAF
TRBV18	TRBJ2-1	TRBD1	ASSPGDRGLEQF
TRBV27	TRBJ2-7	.	ASSLRVGVYEQY
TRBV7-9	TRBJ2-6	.	ASSLISSGANVLT
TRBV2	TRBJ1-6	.	ASILDTSSYNSPLH
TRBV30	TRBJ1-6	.	AWRLRGVDNSPLH
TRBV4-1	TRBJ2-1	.	ASSRILDTHNEQF
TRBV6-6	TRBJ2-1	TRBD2	ASGRGDYNEQF
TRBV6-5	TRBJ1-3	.	ASSYSRPSSGNTIY